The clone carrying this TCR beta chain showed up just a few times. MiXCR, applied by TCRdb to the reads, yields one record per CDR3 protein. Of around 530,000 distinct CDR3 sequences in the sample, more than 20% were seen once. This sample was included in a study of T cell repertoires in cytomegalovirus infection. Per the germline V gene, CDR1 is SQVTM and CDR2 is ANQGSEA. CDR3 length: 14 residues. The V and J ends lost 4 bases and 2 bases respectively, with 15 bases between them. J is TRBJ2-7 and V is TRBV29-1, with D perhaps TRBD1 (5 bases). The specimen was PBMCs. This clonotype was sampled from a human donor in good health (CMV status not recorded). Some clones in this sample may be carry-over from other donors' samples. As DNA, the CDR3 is TGCAGCGTTGGCTCCGACAGTACCCCCTACGAGCAGTACTTC. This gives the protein CSVGSDSTPYEQYF.